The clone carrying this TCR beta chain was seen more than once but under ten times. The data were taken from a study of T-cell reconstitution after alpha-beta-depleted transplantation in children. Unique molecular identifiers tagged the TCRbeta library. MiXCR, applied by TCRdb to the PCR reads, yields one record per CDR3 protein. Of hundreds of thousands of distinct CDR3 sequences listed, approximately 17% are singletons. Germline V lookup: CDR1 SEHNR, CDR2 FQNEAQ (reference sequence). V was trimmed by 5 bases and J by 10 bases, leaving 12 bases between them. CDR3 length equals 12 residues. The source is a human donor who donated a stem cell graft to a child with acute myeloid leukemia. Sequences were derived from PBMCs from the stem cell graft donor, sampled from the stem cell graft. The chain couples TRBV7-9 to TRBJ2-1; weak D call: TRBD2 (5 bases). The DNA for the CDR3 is TGTGCCAGCAGCAAGGGCGAGGGAGAGCAGTTCTTC. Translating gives CASSKGEGEQFF.